Below are 15 T cell receptor beta chains sequenced from a single sample in a study of T cells in Graves' hyperthyroidism and ophthalmopathy. TCR beta CDR3 region amplification was performed from RNA transcripts. First-round RT-PCR targeting the TCR CDR3 was performed with the HTBI primer set. TCRdb independently ran MiXCR on the multiplex PCR reads; one entry per CDR3 protein. The profile shows 250,000 to 300,000 distinct CDR3 sequences, roughly 15% of them singletons. Sequenced material: blood. These receptors all come from a woman aged 40-49 years with Graves' hyperthyroidism that later progressed to Graves' ophthalmopathy.

In this sample, this clonotype turned up many times. This chain joins TRBV6-1 and TRBJ2-3; no clear D gene. Germline V CDR1 and CDR2: MNHNS, SASEGT. The length of the CDR3 is 14 residues. Trimming shortened V by 6 bases and J by 0 bases, and 10 bases separated the two germline ends. The CDR3, as DNA: TGTGCCAGCAGGTGGTTGGTTAGCACAGATACGCAGTATTTT. This encodes CASRWLVSTDTQYF.

The chain uses TRBV7-9 and TRBJ1-2, with TRBD1 as a possible D gene (6 bases). CDR3 length equals 15 residues. The germline V gene has CDR1 SEHNR and CDR2 FQNEAQ (reference sequence). V lost 4 bases to trimming and J lost 7 bases, with 19 bases between them. CDR3 protein: CASSSLAGDYCGYTF. The CDR3 bases are TGTGCCAGCAGCTCTCTGGCAGGGGATTACTGTGGCTACACCTTC.

Ten or more counts support this clonotype. The chain uses TRBV3-1 and TRBJ2-3; D is possibly TRBD2 (5 bases). Trimming cost V 3 bases and J 7 bases, with 20 bases left between them. The CDR3 has 16 amino acids. Germline loops: CDR1 LGHDT, CDR2 YNNKEL (reference sequence). The CDR3 spells CASSHDRLPSINTQYF. The CDR3, as DNA: TGTGCCAGCAGCCATGATCGACTACCCTCAATAAATACGCAGTATTTT.

This clonotype was picked up many times. The V and J genes are TRBV19 and TRBJ1-5; D ambiguous. The CDR3 sequence is 16 residues long. V lost 4 bases, J lost 0 bases, and 13 bases lay in between. Germline lookup yields CDR1 LNHDA and CDR2 SQIVND (reference sequence). Written as DNA, the CDR3 is TGTGCCAGTAGTAGGCAGGCCAGTTATAGCAATCAGCCCCAGCATTTT. Its translation: CASSRQASYSNQPQHF.

This clonotype came up many times. J is TRBJ2-7 and V is TRBV11-2; 7 bases match TRBD2. The V and J ends lost 6 bases and 7 bases, in that order; junction bases with no gene match: 18. Per germline, CDR1 SGHAT and CDR2 FQNNGV. The CDR3 loop spans 16 amino acids. As DNA, the CDR3 is TGTGCCAGCAGTTTTACGCCGGGAGGTACTCGGGGGGAGCAGTACTTC. Amino acids: CASSFTPGGTRGEQYF.

This chain links TRBV11-2 with TRBJ2-7; TRBD1 might be the D (6 bases). Looked up from germline, CDR1 is SGHAT and CDR2 is FQNNGV. The CDR3 loop spans 13 amino acids. V shed 0 bases and J shed 7 bases, with 10 bases lying between them. The CDR3 protein is CASSLDQGREQYF. Here the CDR3 DNA reads TGTGCCAGCAGCTTAGATCAGGGGCGAGAGCAGTACTTC.

This clonotype was picked up many times. The chain has TRBV7-2 and TRBJ2-1; 8 nucleotides line up with TRBD2. This CDR3 contains 15 residues. J was trimmed by 7 bases and V by 5 bases; bases with no gene match: 10. Germline V gene lookup returns CDR1 SGHTA and CDR2 FQGNSA. The CDR3 region is CASSIRSGRSNEQFF. Written as DNA, the CDR3 is TGTGCCAGCAGCATTCGGAGCGGGAGATCTAATGAGCAGTTCTTC.

At least ten counts were recorded for this clonotype. J is TRBJ2-3 and V is TRBV5-1; D perhaps matches TRBD2 (6 bases). This CDR3 has 15 amino acids. V lost 2 bases, J lost 4 bases, and 14 bases lay in between. Germline V lookup: CDR1 SGHRS, CDR2 YFSETQ. This CDR3 is CASSLELAKADTQYF. CDR3 nucleotides: TGCGCCAGCAGCTTAGAACTAGCCAAGGCAGATACGCAGTATTTT.

CDR3 sequence reads: CASSYRDRPYNEQFF. The DNA of the CDR3 is TGCGCCAGCAGCTACCGGGACAGGCCATACAATGAGCAGTTCTTC. This chain links TRBV5-1 with TRBJ2-1; 8 bases agree with TRBD1. From germline, CDR1 is SGHRS and CDR2 YFSETQ. J gave up 4 bases and V 3 bases, and 6 bases lay outside the gene matches. This CDR3 region has 15 residues. Supplemented by reference TRBV5-1 and TRBJ2-1, the full variable domain reads KAGVTQTPRYLIKTRGQQVTLSCSPISGHRSVSWYQQTPGQGLQFLFEYFSETQRNKGNFPGRFSGRQFSNSRSEMNVSTLELGDSALYLCASSYRDRPYNEQFFGPGTRLTVL.

This clonotype was observed many times. This chain connects TRBV6-1 to TRBJ2-7; 7 bases fit TRBD1. The trim removed 5 bases at V and 1 base at J, leaving 8 bases unmatched. This CDR3 region has 15 residues. In germline, CDR1 is MNHNS, CDR2 SASEGT. Written as DNA, the CDR3 is TGTGCCAGCAGTTCATATCCGGGACAGTCCTACGAGCAGTACTTC. This encodes CASSSYPGQSYEQYF.

At least ten counts were recorded for this clonotype. The rearrangement uses TRBV19 and TRBJ2-1; no clear D. CDR1 is LNHDA, CDR2 SQIVND, per germline (reference sequence). The length of the CDR3 is 14 residues. V lost 7 bases to trimming and J lost 8 bases, with 18 bases between them. The CDR3 reads CASNSLLAPDEQFF. In DNA form, the CDR3 reads TGTGCCAGTAACTCCCTCCTTGCCCCCGATGAGCAGTTCTTC.

Ten or more counts support this clonotype. The chain is built from TRBV7-9 and TRBJ2-7; no reliable D call. Trimming pared 5 bases from V and 3 bases from J, leaving 11 bases between. Germline assignment: CDR1 SEHNR and CDR2 FQNEAQ (reference sequence). There are 13 residues in the CDR3. CDR3 loop: CASSQAPFYEQYF. The CDR3 DNA reads as TGTGCCAGCAGCCAGGCGCCTTTCTACGAGCAGTACTTC. Together with reference TRBV7-9 and TRBJ2-7, the CDR3 gives the full variable domain: DTGVSQNPRHKITKRGQNVTFRCDPISEHNRLYWYRQTLGQGPEFLTYFQNEAQLEKSRLLSDRFSAERPKGSFSTLEIQRTEQGDSAMYLCASSQAPFYEQYFGPGTRLTVT.

This clonotype appeared many times. The genes are TRBV12-3 or TRBV12-4 and TRBJ1-5, with D possibly matching TRBD1 (5 bases). V shed 7 bases and J shed 2 bases, with 15 bases lying between them. This CDR3 has 15 amino acids. The CDR3 region has the DNA TGTGCCAGCAAGATCGGGCAGGGAGGCAATCAGCCCCAGCATTTT. Translating gives CASKIGQGGNQPQHF.

There are many counts of this clonotype. This rearrangement joins TRBV6-2 or TRBV6-3 to TRBJ2-7, with 8 bases fitting TRBD2. Germline V CDR1 and CDR2: MNHEY, SVGEGT. The ends lost 6 bases at V and 3 bases at J; junction bases unmatched: 13. The CDR3 is made up of 16 amino acids. The CDR3 reads CASSPLGLAGSYEQYF. The DNA of the CDR3 is TGTGCCAGCAGCCCCTTAGGTTTAGCGGGAAGCTACGAGCAGTACTTC.

This clonotype was picked up a small number of times. The chain recombines TRBV20-1 with TRBJ2-7; D perhaps matches TRBD1 (6 bases). The V gene's germline CDR1 is DFQATT and CDR2 SNEGSKA (reference sequence). The CDR3 is 16 amino acids. V lost 5 bases and J 1 base, leaving 21 bases between the germline ends. The CDR3 DNA reads TGCAGTGCTCTGAAACTACAGGGATGGATATCCTACGAGCAGTACTTC. It specifies CSALKLQGWISYEQYF.